A selection of T cell receptor beta chains follows, all from one sample in a study of response to subunit inactivated influenza vaccine. One entry per CDR3 protein, called by TCRdb with MiXCR from the RT-PCR reads. The sample shows roughly 780,000 distinct CDR3 sequences, approximately 17% of them seen only once. The sequences come from PBMCs from blood, collected roughly 5 days after vaccination. The source is a man aged 50 to 59 who received an inactivated influenza vaccine. The CDR3 runs from the conserved cysteine through the conserved F or W. Each record gives: V gene, D gene, clone size, J gene, CDR3 DNA, CDR3 protein. D genes are given only for firm matches. A row's size may be missing; if present it is once, few, many or a size class.

v_gene: TRBV9; d_gene: TRBD2; abundance: .; j_gene: TRBJ2-3; CDR3nt: TGTGCCAGCAGCGTAGACTGGGGGACTAGCGGAGATACGCAGTATTTT; CDR3aa: CASSVDWGTSGDTQYF
v_gene: TRBV28; d_gene: .; abundance: .; j_gene: TRBJ1-4; CDR3nt: TGTGCCAGCAGTTTACCGACAGGACGGAATGAAAAACTGTTTTTT; CDR3aa: CASSLPTGRNEKLFF
v_gene: TRBV5-1; d_gene: .; abundance: few; j_gene: TRBJ2-7; CDR3nt: TGCGCCAGCAGCTTGGACGGACGGGCTGGCTACGAGCAGTACTTC; CDR3aa: CASSLDGRAGYEQYF
v_gene: TRBV20-1; d_gene: .; abundance: few; j_gene: TRBJ2-6; CDR3nt: TGCAGTGCTAGCCAGGGTGGGCCTGGGGCCAACGTCCTGACTTTC; CDR3aa: CSASQGGPGANVLTF
v_gene: TRBV6-2/TRBV6-3; d_gene: TRBD2; abundance: few; j_gene: TRBJ2-3; CDR3nt: TGTGCCAGCAAGGGACTAGCGGATTCCACAGATACGCAGTATTTT; CDR3aa: CASKGLADSTDTQYF
v_gene: TRBV28; d_gene: TRBD1; abundance: few; j_gene: TRBJ2-1; CDR3nt: TGTGCCAGCAGTTCCGGGACAGGGGCCCACAATGAGCAGTTCTTC; CDR3aa: CASSSGTGAHNEQFF
v_gene: TRBV12-3/TRBV12-4; d_gene: .; abundance: .; j_gene: TRBJ2-3; CDR3nt: TGTGCCAGCAGTACTGGTTGGACAACTGCTGAGACAGGTACGCAGTATTTT; CDR3aa: CASSTGWTTAETGTQYF
v_gene: TRBV28; d_gene: .; abundance: many; j_gene: TRBJ2-5; CDR3nt: TGTGCCAGCAGTTCCCCGGGGGAAGAGACCCAGTACTTC; CDR3aa: CASSSPGEETQYF
v_gene: TRBV29-1; d_gene: .; abundance: .; j_gene: TRBJ2-3; CDR3nt: TGCAGCGTGGACCAGGGCTACACAGATACGCAGTATTTT; CDR3aa: CSVDQGYTDTQYF
v_gene: TRBV15; d_gene: TRBD1; abundance: few; j_gene: TRBJ2-2; CDR3nt: TGTGCCACCAGCGGAAGACCGGGACAGTCGGGCACCGGGGAGCTGTTTTTT; CDR3aa: CATSGRPGQSGTGELFF
v_gene: TRBV11-2; d_gene: .; abundance: few; j_gene: TRBJ2-5; CDR3nt: TGTGCCAGCAGCTTACGGTTGGGACTTCAGGAGACCCAGTACTTC; CDR3aa: CASSLRLGLQETQYF
v_gene: TRBV29-1; d_gene: TRBD1; abundance: .; j_gene: TRBJ2-3; CDR3nt: TGCAGCGTTTCCCCATTGGACAGGGTGTGGACAGATACGCAGTATTTT; CDR3aa: CSVSPLDRVWTDTQYF
v_gene: TRBV5-1; d_gene: .; abundance: many; j_gene: TRBJ2-7; CDR3nt: TGCGCCAGCAGCTTGGAGGGCGAGCAGTACTTC; CDR3aa: CASSLEGEQYF
v_gene: TRBV24-1; d_gene: TRBD2; abundance: .; j_gene: TRBJ2-3; CDR3nt: TGTGCCACCAGTGACCCGATTAGCGGGAAAACCACAGATACGCAGTATTTT; CDR3aa: CATSDPISGKTTDTQYF
v_gene: TRBV3-1; d_gene: TRBD2; abundance: .; j_gene: TRBJ2-1; CDR3nt: TGTGCCAGCAGCCAAGGGGGACTAGCCTACTGCAATGAGCAGTTCTTC; CDR3aa: CASSQGGLAYCNEQFF
v_gene: TRBV12-3/TRBV12-4; d_gene: .; abundance: .; j_gene: TRBJ1-2; CDR3nt: TGTGCCAGCAATTCCCGTTGGGGCAGTGGCTACACCTTC; CDR3aa: CASNSRWGSGYTF
v_gene: TRBV27; d_gene: .; abundance: .; j_gene: TRBJ2-7; CDR3nt: TGTGCCAGCAGTCGCATTATGACCAATAGCGGTAACTCCTACGAGCAGTACTTC; CDR3aa: CASSRIMTNSGNSYEQYF
v_gene: TRBV7-7; d_gene: TRBD2; abundance: .; j_gene: TRBJ2-1; CDR3nt: TGTGCCAGCAGCTCAGTAACTAGCGGGAGGACCAATGAGCAGTTCTTC; CDR3aa: CASSSVTSGRTNEQFF
v_gene: TRBV9; d_gene: .; abundance: few; j_gene: TRBJ2-3; CDR3nt: TGTGCCAGCAGCGGTCGGGACCCCACAGATACGCAGTATTTT; CDR3aa: CASSGRDPTDTQYF
v_gene: TRBV5-1; d_gene: .; abundance: many; j_gene: TRBJ2-1; CDR3nt: TGTGCCAGCAGTTTAAGGGATGAGCAGTTCTTC; CDR3aa: CASSLRDEQFF
v_gene: TRBV5-5; d_gene: .; abundance: many; j_gene: TRBJ1-4; CDR3nt: TGTGCCAGCAGCGTAGTGGGTTCGAGTGAAAAACTGTTTTTT; CDR3aa: CASSVVGSSEKLFF
v_gene: TRBV7-2; d_gene: .; abundance: few; j_gene: TRBJ2-7; CDR3nt: TGTGCCAGCAGCTTAGCGGCCCAGACTTACGAGCAGTACTTC; CDR3aa: CASSLAAQTYEQYF